Described below is a single T cell receptor beta chain sequence and its context. Authors' data handling: Estimation of nucleated cell counts relied on the amplification of reference gene primers. Generated by immunoSEQ multiplex PCR, the TCRdb table keeps only in-frame clones and is missing some. V and J calls plus clone size are reproduced from that table; the DNA served to infer D and trimming. The sample contains fewer than 250,000 clones, approximately 81% of which appear only once. The data are from a study of blood T cell repertoires in COVID-19. The overall study: Researchers got acute and convalescent COVID-19 samples from the United States, Italy and Spain. Sources were T cells, B-cell-depleted T cells, or PBMCs; the material itself was cDNA or gDNA.

The CDR3 is made up of 15 amino acids. CDR1 SEHNR and CDR2 FQNEAQ come from the germline V gene (reference sequence). The V and J ends lost 6 bases and 6 bases, in that order; junction bases with no gene match: 10. The gene calls are TRBV7-9 and TRBJ2-4; 8 bases agree with TRBD1. The specimen was peripheral blood. The TCR was taken from a human donor in a cohort sampled during active COVID-19. This CDR3 is CASSFGTGLGNIQYF. For the CDR3, the DNA is TGTGCCAGCAGTTTTGGGACAGGTCTAGGAAACATTCAGTACTTC.